The T cell receptor (beta chain) described here comes from a study of radiotherapy plus CTLA-4 blockade in lung cancer. The study's findings and limits: Once radiotherapy plus ipilimumab had been given, TCR clones derived from tumor expanded in blood.

Method: immunoSEQ multiplex PCR; TCRdb's copy keeps in-frame clones and lacks some. The sample has roughly 66,000 clones; approximately 80% are singletons. The length of the CDR3 is 16 residues. Between the trimmed V and J ends, which lost 3 bases and 6 bases, there was a span of 18 bases. In germline, CDR1 is SGHKS, CDR2 YYEKEE (reference sequence). With respect to this clone: The antigen is unknown.

The source material was peripheral blood, sampled from a patient treated with radiotherapy plus ipilimumab. The TCR sequence derives from a human donor with non-small cell lung cancer who had a partial response to radiotherapy plus ipilimumab. The V gene is TRBV5-5, the J gene TRBJ2-2; tentatively, D is TRBD2 (5 bases). The CDR3 DNA reads as TGTGCCAGCAGCTGGAACCCGGGGATCGGGGCCGGGGAGCTGTTTTTT. Translation: CASSWNPGIGAGELFF.